The 30 T cell receptor beta chains below come from one sample, sequenced in a study of T cells after yellow fever vaccination. One entry per CDR3 protein, called by TCRdb with MiXCR from the 5' RACE reads. There are over 110,000 distinct CDR3 sequences in the sample; 7% to 9% occur only once, and 0.55% to 0.9% lies in the top ten. This sample comprised CD4+ T cells sorted from PBMCs, obtained 5 days after the yellow fever booster vaccination. Source of these receptors: a man aged 25 to 40 who received the YFV17D yellow fever vaccine.

This clonotype was seen repeatedly, ten times or more. This chain links TRBV29-1 with TRBJ2-7, with D perhaps assigned TRBD1 or TRBD2 (5 bases each). CDR3 length: 11 residues. Deletions cut 3 bases from V and 4 bases from J, with 7 bases between. Germline V lookup: CDR1 SQVTM, CDR2 ANQGSEA. CDR3 sequence: CSVDGGYEQYF. CDR3 in DNA: TGCAGCGTTGATGGGGGTTACGAGCAGTACTTC.

There are many counts of this clonotype. The CDR3 DNA reads TGTGCCAGCAGCAAAGAGTTACAGGGGAAGTCGAACACCGGGGAGCTGTTTTTT. This sequence encodes CASSKELQGKSNTGELFF. The chain has TRBV21-1 and TRBJ2-2; the table's D call, TRBD1, was not checked against the DNA. TRBV21-1 is reported as a pseudogene. The CDR3 has 18 residues.

The sample holds many counts of this clonotype. CDR3 sequence: CASSLEGHLAKNIQYF. The DNA of the CDR3 is TGCGCCAGCAGCTTGGAGGGACACTTAGCCAAAAACATTCAGTACTTC. The chain is built from TRBV5-1 and TRBJ2-4; D possibly corresponds to TRBD1 (6 bases). Trimming stripped 0 bases from V and 0 bases from J, with 10 bases between. The CDR3 loop spans 16 amino acids. CDR1 SGHRS and CDR2 YFSETQ come from the germline V gene.

This clonotype was detected ten times or more. The chain couples TRBV20-1 to TRBJ2-5; possible D gene TRBD1, 6 bases. V was clipped by 6 bases and J by 4 bases, with 21 bases between them. The CDR3 is 15 amino acids. Germline loops: CDR1 DFQATT, CDR2 SNEGSKA (reference sequence). CDR3 protein: CSADYPVLGGETQYF. The CDR3 DNA is TGCAGTGCAGATTATCCGGTCCTAGGGGGAGAGACCCAGTACTTC.

This clonotype has a count of ten or more. The CDR3 nucleotides are TGTGCCAGCAGCTTAGTTCTGGATACGCAGTATTTT. The encoded protein is CASSLVLDTQYF. The chain links TRBV11-2 to TRBJ2-3; D call uncertain. V lost 1 base and J 6 bases, leaving 5 bases between the germline ends. Germline V gene sequence: CDR1 SGHAT, CDR2 FQNNGV. CDR3 length: 12 amino acids.

On this clonotype: It may be a read error: a sequence one base away is much more abundant. The chain is built from TRBV7-2 and TRBJ2-3, with D tentatively TRBD1 (6 bases). The CDR3 loop spans 15 amino acids. Germline CDR1 reads SGHTA; CDR2 reads FQGNSA. This chain's CDR3 is CSSSFMGAGTDTQYF. The CDR3 region has the DNA TGTTCCAGCAGCTTTATGGGGGCGGGCACAGATACGCAGTATTTT. The full variable domain, rest sourced from reference TRBV7-2 and TRBJ2-3, is GAGVSQSPSNKVTEKGKDVELRCDPISGHTALYWYRQSLGQGLEFLIYFQGNSAPDKSGLPSDRFSAERTGGSVSTLTIQRTQQEDSAVYLCSSSFMGAGTDTQYFGPGTRLTVL.

This clonotype was seen repeatedly, ten times or more. The chain employs TRBV29-1 and TRBJ2-3; TRBD1 matches at 7 bases. The V segment lost 7 bases and the J segment 4 bases; nucleotides outside the gene matches: 14. This CDR3 is 15 amino acids long. The V gene's germline CDR1 is SQVTM and CDR2 ANQGSEA. The chain's CDR3 is CSARTGHSYSDTQYF. As DNA, the CDR3 is TGCAGCGCCCGGACAGGTCATAGCTATTCAGATACGCAGTATTTT.

This clonotype has at least ten counts. V is TRBV20-1 and J is TRBJ2-1, with D maybe TRBD2 (6 bases). The CDR3 has 14 residues. The germline V gene encodes CDR1 DFQATT and CDR2 SNEGSKA (reference sequence). V lost 3 bases and J 8 bases, leaving 17 bases between the germline ends. The CDR3 region is CSARVSGREYEQFF. The CDR3 bases are TGCAGTGCTAGGGTGTCCGGGCGGGAATATGAGCAGTTCTTC.

V gene TRBV5-6 combines with J gene TRBJ2-7; D is possibly TRBD1 or TRBD2 (5 bases each). The CDR3 is made up of 16 amino acids. Trimming took off 4 bases at V and 6 bases at J, with 23 bases between the two ends. Germline V gives CDR1 SGHDT, CDR2 YYEEEE. Here the CDR3 DNA reads TGTGCCAGCAGCGCCGCGGGCTACGGAAAGGGGCCCGAGCAGTACTTC. It translates to CASSAAGYGKGPEQYF. The full variable domain, rest sourced from reference TRBV5-6 and TRBJ2-7, is DAGVTQSPTHLIKTRGQQVTLRCSPKSGHDTVSWYQQALGQGPQFIFQYYEEEERQRGNFPDRFSGHQFPNYSSELNVNALLLGDSALYLCASSAAGYGKGPEQYFGPGTRLTVT.

This clonotype was seen ten or more times. This chain links TRBV6-5 with TRBJ1-2; D remains ambiguous. Germline lookup yields CDR1 MNHEY and CDR2 SVGAGI. The CDR3 contains 15 residues. V lost 2 bases to trimming and J lost 4 bases, with 14 bases between them. The CDR3 sequence is CASSYGSPTIYGYTF. As DNA, the CDR3 is TGTGCCAGCAGTTACGGTTCGCCGACAATCTATGGCTACACCTTC.

This clonotype was recorded a few times. The chain carries TRBV15 and TRBJ2-3; a possible D gene is TRBD2 (6 bases). This CDR3 contains 16 residues. CDR1 and CDR2 from the germline V gene are LNHNV and YYDKDF (reference sequence). The germline V and J ends were trimmed by 5 bases and 0 bases, with 15 bases remaining between them. In nucleotides, the CDR3 is TGTGCCACCAGCGTCCAAGGAGGGATCAGCACAGATACGCAGTATTTT. Residues: CATSVQGGISTDTQYF.

This clonotype was detected many times. The chain combines TRBV3-1 with TRBJ2-7; TRBD2 might be the D (5 bases). The CDR3 runs 14 residues. Deletions cut 1 base from V and 3 bases from J, with 10 bases between. Germline assignment: CDR1 LGHDT and CDR2 YNNKEL (reference sequence). The CDR3, as DNA: TGTGCCAGCAGCCAAGGTATTAGCGTCTACGAGCAGTACTTC. Its translation is CASSQGISVYEQYF.

This clonotype was detected ten times or more. The chain links TRBV19 to TRBJ2-1; maybe TRBD1 (6 bases). Germline loops: CDR1 LNHDA, CDR2 SQIVND (reference sequence). V gave up 3 bases and J gave up 6 bases, with 15 bases separating them. The length of the CDR3 is 15 residues. The CDR3: CASSIGFDRPNEQFF. The DNA for the CDR3 is TGTGCCAGTAGTATCGGGTTTGACAGGCCCAATGAGCAGTTCTTC.

Many counts were recorded for this clonotype. The rearrangement joins TRBV20-1 to TRBJ2-7, with 9 bases lining up with TRBD2. V shed 0 bases, J shed 8 bases, and the junction held 11 bases outside the gene matches. The CDR3 covers 15 residues. CDR1 and CDR2 from the germline V gene are DFQATT and SNEGSKA (reference sequence). In DNA, the CDR3 is TGCAGTGCTAGAGATTGGCGGGAGGGCCTCCTCAAGCAGTACTTC. As protein: CSARDWREGLLKQYF.

This clonotype was seen repeatedly, ten times or more. The rearrangement uses TRBV20-1 and TRBJ2-7; perhaps TRBD2 as D (5 bases). Germline lookup yields CDR1 DFQATT and CDR2 SNEGSKA (reference sequence). This CDR3 has 13 amino acids. Trimming stripped 6 bases from V and 5 bases from J, with 17 bases between. CDR3 region: CSATGPSIHEQYF. Written as DNA, the CDR3 is TGCAGTGCCACCGGTCCTAGCATCCACGAGCAGTACTTC.

Many counts were recorded for this clonotype. V usage is TRBV10-3 and J usage is TRBJ2-2; D is ambiguous. From germline, CDR1 is ENHRY and CDR2 SYGVKD. This CDR3 is built from 14 residues. V was pared by 4 bases and J by 0 bases, with 6 bases between. The DNA for the CDR3 is TGTGCCATCAGTGTCAGCGCGAACACCGGGGAGCTGTTTTTT. This translates into CAISVSANTGELFF.

This clonotype was recorded many times. This sequence joins TRBV20-1 and TRBJ2-3, with 9 positions matching TRBD2. J lost 1 base, V lost 3 bases, and 11 bases had no gene match. Germline V gene sequence: CDR1 DFQATT, CDR2 SNEGSKA (reference sequence). There are 17 residues in the CDR3. The CDR3, as DNA: TGCAGTGCTAGGATGGCGGGAGGGGAGGCGGGCACAGATACGCAGTATTTT. Translated, it gives CSARMAGGEAGTDTQYF.

The table lists this clonotype with many counts. The genes are TRBV20-1 and TRBJ1-1, with D perhaps TRBD1 (5 bases). The length of the CDR3 is 11 residues. In germline, CDR1 is DFQATT, CDR2 SNEGSKA (reference sequence). The CDR3 loop is CRLNGGTEAFF. CDR3 sequence (DNA): TGCAGGCTAAATGGGGGTACTGAAGCTTTCTTT.

This clonotype was observed at least ten times. The chain has TRBV12-3 or TRBV12-4 and TRBJ2-1; the D call may be TRBD1 or TRBD2 (6 bases each). The CDR3 is made up of 16 amino acids. V was clipped by 5 bases and J by 8 bases, with 22 bases between them. The CDR3: CASSQPTRRGDDEQFF. Written as DNA, the CDR3 is TGTGCCAGCAGTCAACCTACTAGAAGGGGGGACGATGAGCAGTTCTTC.

This clonotype showed up just a few times. V usage is TRBV11-2 and J usage is TRBJ2-3; D call uncertain. Per the germline V gene, CDR1 is SGHAT and CDR2 is FQNNGV. This CDR3 is built from 14 residues. Trimming cost V 0 bases and J 4 bases, with 8 bases left between them. As DNA, the CDR3 is TGTGCCAGCAGCTTAGAACTTCTCTCAGATACGCAGTATTTT. It encodes CASSLELLSDTQYF.

There are many counts of this clonotype. This chain uses TRBV5-1 with TRBJ2-2; TRBD1 matches at 7 bases. CDR1 is SGHRS and CDR2 is YFSETQ in the germline V gene. V shed 7 bases and J 0 bases; nucleotides not matched to a gene: 3. The CDR3 length is 14 residues. CDR3 region: CASLGTANTGELFF. The CDR3 bases are TGCGCCAGCCTCGGGACAGCGAACACCGGGGAGCTGTTTTTT.

At least ten counts were recorded for this clonotype. The genes are TRBV27 and TRBJ2-5; TRBD2 is a possible D gene (5 bases). The CDR3 covers 20 residues. Trimming pared 5 bases from V and 5 bases from J, leaving 33 bases between. Per germline, CDR1 MNHEY and CDR2 SMNVEV (reference sequence). The chain's CDR3 is CASSPRRVGLAPNPQETQYF. The DNA for the CDR3 is TGTGCCAGCAGTCCCCGGCGGGTGGGCTTAGCGCCAAACCCCCAGGAGACCCAGTACTTC.

This clonotype has ten or more counts. The chain carries TRBV5-1 and TRBJ2-3; TRBD2 aligns across 11 bases. The CDR3 is 14 residues long. The V gene end was trimmed by 6 bases and the J gene end by 4 bases; junction bases not matched to a gene: 4. The germline V gene encodes CDR1 SGHRS and CDR2 YFSETQ. CDR3 sequence: CASTTSGTSDTQYF. The CDR3 coding sequence is TGCGCCAGCACGACTAGCGGGACCTCAGATACGCAGTATTTT.

This clonotype was observed a few times. As DNA, the CDR3 is TGTGCCAGCTCGCTTGGACAGACCTCTGGGGCCAACGTCCTGACTTTC. Its protein product is CASSLGQTSGANVLTF. The V and J genes are TRBV5-6 and TRBJ2-6, with D tentatively TRBD1 (6 bases). CDR1 is SGHDT and CDR2 is YYEEEE in the germline V gene. The CDR3 has 16 amino acids. The V gene lost 7 bases and the J gene lost 0 bases, with 14 bases spanning the gap.

This clonotype was observed at least ten times. V and J are TRBV5-6 and TRBJ2-1; D unclear. CDR1 is SGHDT and CDR2 is YYEEEE in the germline V gene. The CDR3 totals 12 residues. V lost 0 bases and J 8 bases, leaving 6 bases between the germline ends. The CDR3 region has the DNA TGTGCCAGCAGCTTGGTCGGGCATGAGCAGTTCTTC. Its protein is CASSLVGHEQFF.

This clonotype appeared a few times. The chain combines TRBV6-1 with TRBJ2-2, with a weak D call TRBD2 (5 bases). Germline CDR1 and CDR2: MNHNS and SASEGT. CDR3 size: 14 residues. V lost 8 bases, J lost 6 bases, and 16 bases lay in between. The CDR3 nucleotides are TGTGCCAGCGAAGAGTCTGGGAGAGCCGGGGAGCTGTTTTTT. Protein: CASEESGRAGELFF.

This clonotype was counted many times. The chain combines TRBV3-1 with TRBJ2-3; D not certain. CDR1 is LGHDT and CDR2 is YNNKEL in the germline V gene (reference sequence). V lost 0 bases and J lost 2, with 9 bases in between. This CDR3 has 15 residues. CDR3: CASSQDRQATDTQYF. The CDR3 coding sequence is TGTGCCAGCAGCCAAGATAGGCAGGCCACAGATACGCAGTATTTT.

This clonotype was found many times. The V and J genes are TRBV5-4 and TRBJ1-1; no clear D. Looked up from germline, CDR1 is SGHNT and CDR2 is YYREEE (reference sequence). V was trimmed by 4 bases and J by 1 base, leaving 14 bases between them. CDR3 length: 15 residues. CDR3 region: CASSLRVSRNTEAFF. Written as DNA, the CDR3 is TGTGCCAGCAGCCTCCGGGTGTCGAGGAACACTGAAGCTTTCTTT.

The chain is built from TRBV7-2 and TRBJ2-1; the D is unclear. Germline V gives CDR1 SGHTA, CDR2 FQGNSA. The CDR3 spans 14 residues. Trimming pared 1 base from V and 4 bases from J, leaving 8 bases between. CDR3 bases: TGTGCCAGCAGCTTAGGCGGATTTTACAATGAGCAGTTCTTC. Its translation: CASSLGGFYNEQFF.

This clonotype came up many times. The J gene is TRBJ2-6, the V gene TRBV6-5, with 8 bases aligning to TRBD1. The J segment lost 0 bases and the V segment lost 6 bases, leaving 13 bases of the junction unmatched. The CDR3 totals 19 residues. Looked up from germline, CDR1 is MNHEY and CDR2 is SVGAGI. DNA for the CDR3: TGTGCCAGCAGGTTAACATCAGGGGGCCTTCTCTCTGGGGCCAACGTCCTGACTTTC. Amino acid sequence: CASRLTSGGLLSGANVLTF.